These 12 T cell receptor beta chains came from one sample sequenced in a study of cytomegalovirus exposure and HLA in healthy donors. With 60 Vbeta and 13 Jbeta primers, the PCR was carried out. Sequenced by immunoSEQ multiplex PCR; TCRdb stores in-frame clones only, minus some. In the table there are some 180,000 clones, around 82% of which are singletons. Sequencing used PBMCs. Receptors were obtained from a woman in her twenties or thirties in good health and CMV-seropositive.

This sequence joins TRBV5-1 and TRBJ1-2; 7 positions agree with TRBD1. This CDR3 region has 14 residues. Germline CDR1 reads SGHRS; CDR2 reads YFSETQ. V was clipped by 3 bases and J by 6 bases; unmatched bases: 8. CDR3: CASSSTGVQNGYTF. The CDR3 bases are TGCGCCAGCAGCTCCACAGGGGTCCAGAATGGCTACACCTTC.

The chain has TRBV2 and TRBJ2-1; D remains ambiguous. The CDR3 has 13 residues. Germline loops: CDR1 SNHLY, CDR2 FYNNEI. Deletions cut 1 base from V and 4 bases from J, with 5 bases between. The CDR3 here is CASSEVRYNEQFF. The CDR3, as DNA: TGTGCCAGCAGTGAAGTACGGTACAATGAGCAGTTCTTC.

The chain links TRBV30 to TRBJ2-4, with a tentative D call TRBD1 (6 bases). Germline loops: CDR1 GTSNPN, CDR2 SVGIG (reference sequence). Trimming took 4 bases from V and 3 from J, leaving 16 bases between them. The CDR3 is made up of 15 amino acids. CDR3: CAWKGVGDSKNIQYF. As DNA, the CDR3 is TGTGCCTGGAAGGGGGTGGGCGATAGCAAAAACATTCAGTACTTC.

This chain uses TRBV7-9 with TRBJ2-7, with a weak D call TRBD1 (5 bases). Trimming left V 2 bases short and J 6 bases short, with 8 bases between. The CDR3 spans 12 residues. Germline V gene sequence: CDR1 SEHNR, CDR2 FQNEAQ (reference sequence). The CDR3 sequence is CASSLQGTEQYF. As DNA, the CDR3 is TGTGCCAGCAGCTTACAGGGTACCGAGCAGTACTTC. The full variable domain, its missing parts supplied by reference TRBV7-9 and TRBJ2-7, is DTGVSQNPRHKITKRGQNVTFRCDPISEHNRLYWYRQTLGQGPEFLTYFQNEAQLEKSRLLSDRFSAERPKGSFSTLEIQRTEQGDSAMYLCASSLQGTEQYFGPGTRLTVT.

V is TRBV5-1 and J is TRBJ2-3; 8 bases fit TRBD1. The CDR3 has 17 amino acids. The V gene end was trimmed by 4 bases and the J gene end by 1 base; junction bases not matched to a gene: 11. Germline values: CDR1 SGHRS, CDR2 YFSETQ. CDR3 nucleotides: TGCGCCAGCAGCCGGGCCTTGGCAGGGGGCGGCACAGATACGCAGTATTTT. The encoded protein is CASSRALAGGGTDTQYF.

This rearrangement joins TRBV10-3 to TRBJ2-3; D unresolved. Germline CDR1 is ENHRY and CDR2 is SYGVKD. This CDR3 spans 14 amino acids. The V gene lost 2 bases and the J gene lost 4 bases, with 10 bases spanning the gap. The CDR3 region has the DNA TGTGCCATCAGTGAGGCCCGGTCCGCAGATACGCAGTATTTT. This encodes CAISEARSADTQYF.

This chain connects TRBV19 to TRBJ2-7, with 9 bases matching TRBD1. Germline CDR1 is LNHDA and CDR2 is SQIVND (reference sequence). The CDR3 has 13 amino acids. With V trimmed by 10 bases and J by 1 base, 5 bases remained unmatched. CDR3 nucleotide sequence: TGTGCCACCGGACAGGGGACATCCTACGAGCAGTACTTC. Its protein is CATGQGTSYEQYF.

This sequence joins TRBV11-2 and TRBJ1-5; TRBD1 matches 9 bases. V lost 5 bases and J lost 5; bases outside the gene matches: 16. This CDR3 has 18 residues. Germline V lookup: CDR1 SGHAT, CDR2 FQNNGV. CDR3 sequence reads: CASSQTRGTGSTDQPQHF. The CDR3 DNA reads as TGTGCCAGCAGCCAGACGAGAGGGACAGGGTCTACGGATCAGCCCCAGCATTTT.

The rearrangement links TRBV5-1 to TRBJ1-3; TRBD1 matches 7 bases. Trimming at V came to 0 bases and at J to 0 bases, leaving 6 bases not matched to a gene. CDR3 length: 17 residues. Germline V gives CDR1 SGHRS, CDR2 YFSETQ. The CDR3 loop is CASSLEQGVYSGNTIYF. The DNA for the CDR3 is TGCGCCAGCAGCTTGGAGCAGGGGGTATACTCTGGAAACACCATATATTTT.

The J gene is TRBJ2-1, the V gene TRBV6-4; no clear D. The germline CDR1 and CDR2 sequences are MRHNA and SNTAGT. The V end lost 4 bases, the J end lost 5 bases, and 15 bases lay between the germline ends. CDR3 size: 15 residues. CDR3 sequence (DNA): TGTGCCAGCAGTGGGGCCGCCGGAACCAACAATGAGCAGTTCTTC. This sequence encodes CASSGAAGTNNEQFF.

This clone was counted a single time. The germline gene is not matched at one end of the junction; a read error may be the cause. The rearrangement uses TRBV27 and TRBJ2-7; D is ambiguous. The CDR3 runs to 13 residues. The germline V gene has CDR1 MNHEY and CDR2 SMNVEV (reference sequence). CDR3 protein: CANSFSQSYEQYF. CDR3 sequence (DNA): TGTGCCAACAGTTTCTCTCAGTCCTACGAGCAGTACTTC.

The chain uses TRBV21-1 and TRBJ2-2; TRBD2, the D gene given by the table, was not confirmed from the DNA. TRBV21-1 is deemed a pseudogene. This CDR3 is 16 amino acids long. The CDR3 protein is CASSNREMGNTGELFF. The CDR3 DNA reads TGTGCCAGCAGCAATCGGGAGATGGGGAACACCGGGGAGCTGTTTTTT.